Listed below are T cell receptor beta chains from one sample, sequenced in a study of blood T cell repertoires in COVID-19. Produced via immunoSEQ multiplex PCR; TCRdb's table is partial and in-frame only. The sample gives some 150,000 clones, 70% to 90% of which show up once; approximately 11% is in the top ten. Material for sequencing was peripheral blood. The receptors originated from a woman at least 80 years old with acute or convalescent COVID-19. Both conserved end residues are part of each CDR3. A D gene is named only where the DNA matches it firmly. Some rows have no size entry. The others give once, few or many, or a class for an expanded clone.

d_call,clone_size,v_call,j_call,cdr3_nt,cdr3_aa
TRBD2,NA,TRBV7-9,TRBJ2-3,TGTGCCAGCAGCTTATTCCTAGCGGGGGATTTTAGGACAGATACGCAGTATTTT,CASSLFLAGDFRTDTQYF
NA,NA,TRBV2,TRBJ2-2,TGTGCCAGCAGTGAAGGGGGGCCGGGACACCCAAGTATGCTGTTTTTT,CASSEGGPGHPSMLFF
TRBD2,once,TRBV18,TRBJ2-1,TGTGCCAGCTCACCACTAGCGGGGGGGTACAATGAGCAGTTCTTC,CASSPLAGGYNEQFF
TRBD2,NA,TRBV4-1,TRBJ2-7,TGCGCCAGCAGCCCCGGTGAAAGCGGGGGGCTCTCCTACGAGCAGTACTTC,CASSPGESGGLSYEQYF
NA,NA,TRBV7-8,TRBJ1-6,TGTGCCAGCAGCTTAGTGGGCAGTCGTTGGTCACCCCTCCACTTT,CASSLVGSRWSPLHF
TRBD1,NA,TRBV27,TRBJ1-2,TGTGCCAGCAGATCCCTTACAGGGGGCGACTATGGCTACACCTTC,CASRSLTGGDYGYTF
NA,NA,TRBV5-1,TRBJ2-2,TGCGCCAGCAGCTCGGGGGGCGCCCAGGCCGGGGAGCTGTTTTTT,CASSSGGAQAGELFF
TRBD1,once,TRBV27,TRBJ2-7,TGTGCCAGCAGTTTAAGGGCAGGGGGTCCTCCCGACGAGCAGTACTTC,CASSLRAGGPPDEQYF
TRBD2,NA,TRBV7-2,TRBJ2-1,TGTGCCAGCAGCCCACGACTAGCGGGGGGGGGCAATGAGCAGTTCTTC,CASSPRLAGGGNEQFF
NA,NA,TRBV7-3,TRBJ1-1,TGTGCCAGCAGCTTAGAGGGCCGTTACACTGAAGCTTTCTTT,CASSLEGRYTEAFF
TRBD2,NA,TRBV5-1,TRBJ2-3,TGCGCCAGCAGCTTGGGTGCTAGCGGGGGGCACGATACGCAGTATTTT,CASSLGASGGHDTQYF
NA,NA,TRBV29-1,TRBJ2-7,TGCAGCGTTTACAGAGTGGAGGACTACGAGCAGTACTTC,CSVYRVEDYEQYF
TRBD1,NA,TRBV4-1,TRBJ1-2,TGCGCCAGCAGCCAGGGACAGGGGATCTATGGCTACACCTTC,CASSQGQGIYGYTF
TRBD1,NA,TRBV5-1,TRBJ1-2,TGCGCCAGCACGTCAGGGGGCTACTGGGAGGGCTACACCTTC,CASTSGGYWEGYTF
NA,NA,TRBV5-6,TRBJ1-2,TGTGCCAGCAGCCACCCGCCGGACAACGAATATGGCTACACCTTC,CASSHPPDNEYGYTF
TRBD2,NA,TRBV3-1/TRBV3-2,TRBJ2-1,TGTGCCAGCAGCCAAGCTCCCGGTCGGCGGGGGGGCTCCTACAATGAGCAGTTCTTC,CASSQAPGRRGGSYNEQFF
NA,NA,TRBV5-1,TRBJ1-1,TGCGCCAGCAGCTTGCAAGCTACGAACACTGAAGCTTTCTTT,CASSLQATNTEAFF
TRBD2,once,TRBV7-2,TRBJ2-7,TGTGCCAGCAGCTTGTTTAGCGGGGTCTCCTACGAGCAGTACTTC,CASSLFSGVSYEQYF
TRBD1,NA,TRBV7-9,TRBJ2-3,TGTGCCAGCAGCTTAGCTCTAAGGACAGGGGCGGTAGATACGCAGTATTTT,CASSLALRTGAVDTQYF
NA,NA,TRBV18,TRBJ2-7,TGTGCCAGCTCACCTCCGGGACATACCTTTTACGAGCAGTACTTC,CASSPPGHTFYEQYF
TRBD2,NA,TRBV29-1,TRBJ2-1,TGCAGCGCGTTACTAGCGGGGCGTCTCAATGAGCAGTTCTTC,CSALLAGRLNEQFF
TRBD1,NA,TRBV5-1,TRBJ1-1,TGCGCCAGCAGCCCCGGGACAGCGAACACTGAAGCTTTCTTT,CASSPGTANTEAFF
NA,NA,TRBV2,TRBJ1-2,TGTGCCAGCAGTGTTCAGAACTATGGCTACACCTTC,CASSVQNYGYTF
NA,NA,TRBV2,TRBJ1-2,TGTGCCAGCACTACCGGGGGGGCGAACTATGGCTACACCTTC,CASTTGGANYGYTF
NA,NA,TRBV18,TRBJ2-1,TGTGCCAGCTCATCAATGCCCCCCCAGGGGAGTAATGAGCAGTTCTTC,CASSSMPPQGSNEQFF
NA,NA,TRBV6-5,TRBJ1-1,TGTGCCAGCAGTTTCCGACAGGCGAACACTGAAGCTTTCTTT,CASSFRQANTEAFF
NA,NA,TRBV10-3,TRBJ2-5,TGTGCCATCAGTGAGTCGCGGAGGGGACCGCAAGAGACCCAGTACTTC,CAISESRRGPQETQYF
NA,few,TRBV7-2,TRBJ1-2,TGTGCCAGCAGCTTAGAGGGTACAGGGCACTATGGCTACACCTTC,CASSLEGTGHYGYTF
NA,NA,TRBV13,TRBJ2-7,TGTGCCAGCAGTTCAAGGGGAGGACAGGTGGAGCAGTACTTC,CASSSRGGQVEQYF
NA,NA,TRBV5-6,TRBJ1-6,TGTGCCAGCAGCTTGAGCGGGTGGACACCCCTCCACTTT,CASSLSGWTPLHF
TRBD1,NA,TRBV27,TRBJ1-4,TGTGCCAGCAGTTTTATGACCCCGACAGGGGAGGGTGAAAAACTGTTTTTT,CASSFMTPTGEGEKLFF
NA,NA,TRBV13,TRBJ1-6,TGTGCCAGCAGCCATACACAGTATAATTCACCCCTCCACTTT,CASSHTQYNSPLHF
NA,NA,TRBV7-2,TRBJ2-7,TGTGCCAGCAGCTTAGGTTGGGGGCCAACCTACGAGCAGTACTTC,CASSLGWGPTYEQYF
TRBD1,NA,TRBV5-6,TRBJ1-3,TGTGCCAGCAGCCATGGGACAGGGGGAACCATATATTTT,CASSHGTGGTIYF
TRBD1,NA,TRBV5-6,TRBJ2-1,TGTGCCAGCAGCTTGGATCAGGGGGCGGGCAATGAGCAGTTCTTC,CASSLDQGAGNEQFF
TRBD1,few,TRBV5-1,TRBJ1-1,TGCGCCAGCACCACCGGGACAGGGGTGAGAACTGAAGCTTTCTTT,CASTTGTGVRTEAFF
TRBD1,NA,TRBV9,TRBJ1-1,TGTGCCAGCAGCGGGACCGGACAGGGGGCGGCTTTCTTT,CASSGTGQGAAFF
NA,NA,TRBV7-2,TRBJ2-1,TGTGCCAGCAGCTTAGGAACGGGGGTGGTCAATGAGCAGTTCTTC,CASSLGTGVVNEQFF
NA,NA,TRBV10-2,TRBJ1-4,TGCGCCAGCAGGCAGGGTATTAGGGAAAAACTGTTTTTT,CASRQGIREKLFF
NA,few,TRBV7-3,TRBJ2-1,TGTGCCAGCAGCTTAGATCTATACAATGAGCAGTTCTTC,CASSLDLYNEQFF
TRBD1,once,TRBV27,TRBJ1-2,TGTGCCAGCACTGACCCGGGACAGGGGGCCTATGGCTACACCTTC,CASTDPGQGAYGYTF
NA,NA,TRBV5-1,TRBJ1-2,TGCGCCAGCAGCTTTTTCCAGGGATTAAATGGCTACACCTTC,CASSFFQGLNGYTF
TRBD1,NA,TRBV7-8,TRBJ1-2,TGTGCCAGCAGCGCCCGCGGGGCGGGGTTACAGGGGACTCTATTCGGCTACACCTTC,CASSARGAGLQGTLFGYTF
TRBD1,NA,TRBV10-3,TRBJ1-6,TGTGCCATCAGTAACACGGACAGGGGCCAATCACCCCTCCACTTT,CAISNTDRGQSPLHF
TRBD2,NA,TRBV28,TRBJ2-1,TGTGCCAGCAGGGCTAGCGGGGCCAACTCCTACAATGAGCAGTTCTTC,CASRASGANSYNEQFF
NA,NA,TRBV28,TRBJ2-7,TGTGCCAGCAGTTTGCCGTCACAGGGCTGGAGCGAGCAGTACTTC,CASSLPSQGWSEQYF
TRBD1,NA,TRBV5-1,TRBJ1-3,TGCGCCAGCAGCTTCTCGGGGACAGCTGGAAACACCATATATTTT,CASSFSGTAGNTIYF
TRBD1,NA,TRBV6-5,TRBJ1-2,TGTGCCAGCAGAACTGGACAGGGTTTTTCTGGCTACACCTTC,CASRTGQGFSGYTF
TRBD1,NA,TRBV9,TRBJ1-4,TGTGCCAGCAGCGCCGGGGACAGGGGTGCGCTTCGTGAAAAACTGTTTTTT,CASSAGDRGALREKLFF
TRBD1,NA,TRBV7-2,TRBJ2-2,TGTGCCAGCAGCTTTGCAGGGGGGAACACCGGGGAGCTGTTTTTT,CASSFAGGNTGELFF
NA,NA,TRBV5-4,TRBJ1-1,TGTGCCAGCAGCTTGGGACAGACGAACACTGAAGCTTTCTTT,CASSLGQTNTEAFF
TRBD1,once,TRBV7-2,TRBJ1-2,TGTGCCAGCAGGTCCGGGACAGGGTATGGCTACACCTTC,CASRSGTGYGYTF
NA,few,TRBV6-1,TRBJ1-5,TGTGCCAGCAGTGAAAGGACAGACCAGCATTTT,CASSERTDQHF
NA,NA,TRBV5-4,TRBJ2-3,TGTGCCAGCAGCGAGAACAGGGTTTTGATAGATACGCAGTATTTT,CASSENRVLIDTQYF
TRBD1,NA,TRBV3-1/TRBV3-2,TRBJ2-5,TGTGCCAGCAGCCTCGGGACAGGGGGACAGACCCAGTACTTC,CASSLGTGGQTQYF
TRBD2,NA,TRBV7-8,TRBJ2-5,TGTGCCAGCAGTTTTATTAGCGGGGGCCGTCAAGAGACCCAGTACTTC,CASSFISGGRQETQYF
TRBD1,NA,TRBV3-1/TRBV3-2,TRBJ1-5,TGTGCCAGCAGCCAACTGACAGGGGCAAATCAGCCCCAGCATTTT,CASSQLTGANQPQHF
NA,NA,TRBV18,TRBJ1-4,TGTGCCAGCTCACTCGGGGACACCAGTCGTGAAAAACTGTTTTTT,CASSLGDTSREKLFF